This T cell receptor beta chain comes out of a study of shared clonotypes between healthy human individuals (TCRdb year 2020). In the study overall: A couple of women and a few men aged 18 to 49 years were included in the cohort. Per donor, three plates each were used for CD4 naive and CD4 memory, two for CD8 naive, and one for CD8 memory. Blood TCR repertoires of roughly 5 healthy adults were deeply sequenced to estimate repertoire size and the extent of clonotype sharing between individuals. To increase sequencing depth and limit assay-specific biases, TCR repertoire library preparation and sequencing were carried out by different laboratories using diverse techniques. Each donor's leukapheresis produced roughly between roughly 0.85 and 10 billion PBMCs. What the study reported, not specific to this receptor: Compared with non-shared clonotypes, the clonotypes found in all four sorted-subset donors had higher generation probabilities. Pairwise subsampling indicated that sequencing depth was expected to affect the degree of clonotype sharing among donors. Roughly 5.2% of naive CD4, more than 3% of naive CD8, approximately 2% of memory CD4, and about 0.4% of memory CD8 clonotypes were shared across a few donors. Sampling was limited to blood, and TCR repertoires in tissue likely differ from TCR repertoires in blood. Even with the large sequencing depth, rarefaction of the sorted-subset datasets indicated that sequencing was incomplete. Larger estimated clonotype richness was generally found for naive subsets than for memory subsets. Because the study included only a small number of donors, the genetic and exposure-history diversity represented was limited.

Using the deep immunoSEQ assay, TCR CDR3 regions were amplified from genomic DNA by multiplex PCR. For each cell subset, the extracted genomic DNA was distributed evenly across all wells of several immunoSEQ 96-well plates, and each plate served as one replicate. For sorted subsets, each replicate PCR was loaded with about 0.2 ug genomic DNA, equivalent to 30,000 or so T cell genomes. The purified libraries were quantified using a Qubit 3.0 fluorometer, sized with a Bioanalyzer 2100, and then quantified again using the KAPA Library Quantification kit. Every immunoSEQ 96-well plate was sequenced on a dedicated single-read 150-cycle Illumina NextSeq 550 flow cell. The source study handled its data this way. Because the immunoSEQ output included only junctional sequences and no quality scores, the filtering could not be the same as the filtering used for full-length reads. To assign V/J genes and CDR3, sequences were annotated using PyIR, a Python wrapper for IgBLAST v1.9, with IMGT germline references. Any read was removed if the V/J assignment was weak (E-value above 1e-6), the CDR3 was missing, or the read contained stop codons, out-of-frame junctions, or ambiguous translated residues. V3J clonotypes were defined as sequences sharing the same inferred V gene, J gene, and CDR3 amino acid sequence. Percentage overlap between repertoires was computed as shared unique clonotypes divided by the size of the smaller repertoire. Three approaches were used to assess repertoire richness: RTK rarefaction, the Chao1 estimator, and Recon v2.1 estimates of unobserved clonotypes. Generation probabilities for all TCRbeta clonotypes obtained by the gDNA method from a few donors were computed using OLGA. The table comes from immuneACCESS by way of TCRdb, which keeps in-frame sequences with V and J called. Part of the clones is missing from these tables; in studies checked, under half for an unresolved V gene and the rest for unknown reasons. The DNA gave D and trimming, while V, J and clone size come from that table. The sample yields around 510,000 clones; 90% to 96% were counted once. The top ten clones comprise 0.05% to 0.08% of the sample.

The germline V gene supplies CDR1 SGHRS and CDR2 YFSETQ. The CDR3 covers 14 residues, taking in both the cysteine and the phenylalanine. The sequence is cut down to CDR3 DNA, 42 bases in frame from base 1. V lost 0 bases and J lost 8 bases, and the count of bases not matched to a germline gene is 5. With respect to this clone: Which antigen it targets is not known. One base away there is no much larger clone; base qualities are not given.

The donors were healthy, HIV-negative adults with no recently reported acute infections or vaccinations. Every donor was a Caucasian adult living in Nashville, Tennessee, USA. Magnetic negative selection was used to enrich CD4+ T cells, after which naive cells were positively selected on CD45RA and the negative fraction became the memory subset. Blood was obtained by leukapheresis, after which PBMCs were separated by Ficoll-Histopaque density gradient centrifugation and cryopreserved in liquid nitrogen vapor phase. Analytical flow cytometry was used to check the purity and quantity of each magnetically sorted T cell population. Each sorted fraction had its genomic DNA isolated and then quantified by UV absorbance on a Nanodrop 2000c.

The sequence is built from TRBV5-1 and TRBJ2-1, with 7 central nucleotides matching TRBD2. The source material was naive CD4+ T cells sorted from blood. Interpreted using the paper, the cell subset or site label stands for: CD45RA+ positively selected. This sequence was found in a woman between 25 and 40 years old in good health. The CDR3 loop reads CASSLGTSGDEQFF. Here is the DNA: TGCGCCAGCAGCTTGGGGACTAGTGGCGATGAGCAGTTCTTC.